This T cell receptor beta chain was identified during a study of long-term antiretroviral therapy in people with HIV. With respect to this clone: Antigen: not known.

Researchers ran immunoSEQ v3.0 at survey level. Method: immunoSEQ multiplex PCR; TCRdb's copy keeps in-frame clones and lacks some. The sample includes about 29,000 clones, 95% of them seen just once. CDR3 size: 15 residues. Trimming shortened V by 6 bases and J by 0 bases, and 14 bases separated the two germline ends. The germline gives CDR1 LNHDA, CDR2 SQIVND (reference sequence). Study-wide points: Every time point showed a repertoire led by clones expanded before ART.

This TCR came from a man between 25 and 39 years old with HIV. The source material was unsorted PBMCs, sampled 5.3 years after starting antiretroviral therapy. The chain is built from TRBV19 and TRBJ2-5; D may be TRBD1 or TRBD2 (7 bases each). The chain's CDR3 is CASRGLQGNQETQYF. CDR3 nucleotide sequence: TGTGCCAGTAGGGGACTACAGGGGAACCAAGAGACCCAGTACTTC.